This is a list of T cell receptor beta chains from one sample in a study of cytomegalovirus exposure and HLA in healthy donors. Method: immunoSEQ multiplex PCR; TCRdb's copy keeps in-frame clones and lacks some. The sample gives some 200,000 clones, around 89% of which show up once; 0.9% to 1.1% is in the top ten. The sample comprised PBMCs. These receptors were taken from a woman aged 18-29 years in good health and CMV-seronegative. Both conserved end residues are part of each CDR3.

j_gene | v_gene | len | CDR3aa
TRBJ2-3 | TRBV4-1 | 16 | CASRSIPLLGTDTQYF
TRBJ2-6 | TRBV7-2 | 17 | CASSKTSGRSGANVLTF
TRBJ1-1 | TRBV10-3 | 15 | CAISPTLTTPLGAFF
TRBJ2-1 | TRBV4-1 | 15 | CASSLASGGHNEQFF
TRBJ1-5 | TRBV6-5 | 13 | CASTHREGQPQHF
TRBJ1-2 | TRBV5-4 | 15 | CASSLYSASNYGYTF
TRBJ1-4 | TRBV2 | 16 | CASSEDRAATNEKLFF
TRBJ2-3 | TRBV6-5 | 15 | CASRDMGGVTDTQYF
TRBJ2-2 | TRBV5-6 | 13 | CASSPTGPGELFF
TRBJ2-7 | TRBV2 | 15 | CASSPEREGVLEQYF
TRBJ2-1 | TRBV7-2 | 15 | CASRGSGGAVNEQFF
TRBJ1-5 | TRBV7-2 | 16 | CASSLESPTVSQPQHF
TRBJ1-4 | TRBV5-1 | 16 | CASSLGRTPTNEKLFF
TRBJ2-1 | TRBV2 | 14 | CASTRGGAYNEQFF
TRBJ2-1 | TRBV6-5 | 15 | CASSYFSGGDNEQFF
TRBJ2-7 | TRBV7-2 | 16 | CASSRMQAGASYEQYF
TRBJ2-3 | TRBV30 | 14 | CAWTGYSVPDTQYF
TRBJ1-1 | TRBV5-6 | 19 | CASSEGEESTWTGGSEAFF
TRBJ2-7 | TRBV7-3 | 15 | CASSLRAGGSGEQYF
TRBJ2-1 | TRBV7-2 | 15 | CASGLGASSYNEQFF
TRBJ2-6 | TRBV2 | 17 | CASSVLGSLSGANVLTF
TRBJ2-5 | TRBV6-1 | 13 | CASSAHLQETQYF
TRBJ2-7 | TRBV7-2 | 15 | CASSRVGGGGYEQYF
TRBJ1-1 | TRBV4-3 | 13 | CASSQLMNTEAFF
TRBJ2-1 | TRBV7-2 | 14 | CASSLYLSGYEQFF
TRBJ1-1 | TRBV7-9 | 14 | CASTRNTGVTEAFF
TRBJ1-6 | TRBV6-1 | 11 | CASRLDSPLHF
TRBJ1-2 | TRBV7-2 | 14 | CASSLTGAPSGYTF
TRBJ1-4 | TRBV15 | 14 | CATSRYRDSEKLFF
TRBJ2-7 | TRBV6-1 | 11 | CASSPSYEQYF
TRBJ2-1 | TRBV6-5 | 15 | CASSYSLQVRNEQFF
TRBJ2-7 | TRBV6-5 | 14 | CASSYQGAGDEQYF
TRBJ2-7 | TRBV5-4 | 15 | CASSRGAQATYEQYF
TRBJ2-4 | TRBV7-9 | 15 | CASSQDRGHGNIQYF
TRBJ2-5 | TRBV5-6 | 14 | CASSRGSRKETQYF
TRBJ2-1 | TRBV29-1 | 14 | CSVVWRETYNEQFF
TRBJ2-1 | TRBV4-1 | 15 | CASSQVGLAGNEQFF
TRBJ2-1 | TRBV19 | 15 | CASSWGSGAYNEQFF
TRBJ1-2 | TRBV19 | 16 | CASRAPRDRLIYGYTF
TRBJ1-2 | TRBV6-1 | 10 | CAAGQGGNTF
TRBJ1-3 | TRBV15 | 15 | CATSRDPGSGNTIYF
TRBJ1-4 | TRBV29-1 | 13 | CSVETGGDEKLFF
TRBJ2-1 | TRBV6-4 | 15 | CASSVRAGEGFEQFF
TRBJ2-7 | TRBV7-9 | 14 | CASTPGDRVDEQYF
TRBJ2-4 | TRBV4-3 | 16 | CASSQDGGGAKNIQYF
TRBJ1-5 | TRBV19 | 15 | CASSTPDRSNQPQHF
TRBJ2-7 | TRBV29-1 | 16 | CSVEEYLRGGSYEQYF
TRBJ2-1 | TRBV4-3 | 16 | CASSQGTDLYYNEQFF
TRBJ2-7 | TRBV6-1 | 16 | CASSEAQGVPSYEQYF
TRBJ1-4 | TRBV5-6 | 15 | CASSQRDRGSQELFF
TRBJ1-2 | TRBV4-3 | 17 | CASSQALRSTGAYGYTF
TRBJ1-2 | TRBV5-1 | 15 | CASSWDRAPNYGYTF
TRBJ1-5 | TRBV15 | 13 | CATRSGGFTAQHF